This TCR beta chain was sequenced for a study of T cell repertoires in cytomegalovirus infection. In its sample, this clonotype was seen many times. Its target is not known. TCRdb called the reads again in MiXCR, with one record for every CDR3 protein. The sample lists a few hundred thousand distinct CDR3 sequences; just under 40% were seen once. General observations from the study: Across the ex vivo response, the dominant clonotypes were HLA-C-restricted CMV-specific TCR beta clonotypes. Cumulative frequency (of public TCR beta family members) identified carriers of CMV plus the relevant HLA.

Here the sequenced sample was cultured PBMCs, taken from culture after CMV antigen stimulation. This TCR was recovered from a human donor in good health (CMV status not recorded). Some clones in this sample may be carry-over from other donors' samples.

The CDR3 loop is CASSPLTGNQETQYF. In DNA, the CDR3 is TGTGCCAGCAGTCCCTTGACGGGGAACCAAGAGACCCAGTACTTC. The V and J genes are TRBV28 and TRBJ2-5; tentative D call: TRBD2 (5 bases). CDR3 length: 15 amino acids. Per germline, CDR1 MDHEN and CDR2 SYDVKM. Trimming stripped 5 bases from V and 0 bases from J, with 13 bases between.